The clone carrying this TCR beta chain was seen more than once but under ten times. Each CDR3 protein is one row after TCRdb ran MiXCR on the 5' RACE reads. The sample has more than 600,000 distinct CDR3 sequences; 15% to 20% are singletons. This sample stems from a study of identical twins. The CDR3 spans 18 residues. The V segment lost 0 bases and the J segment 0 bases; nucleotides outside the gene matches: 4. Germline assignment: CDR1 SGHTA and CDR2 FQGNSA. The data also belong to a second study, concerning T cells expressing NK-cell markers. That publication notes: One of eight sequenced donors was HCMV-seronegative; the other seven were seropositive.

The chain carries TRBV7-2 and TRBJ2-5, with TRBD2 matching 13 bases. The material sequenced was PBMCs. The TCR sequence derives from a young woman in good health. The CDR3 nucleotides read TGTGCCAGCAGCTTAGCGGGACTAGCGGGACCCCACCAAGAGACCCAGTACTTC. This gives the protein CASSLAGLAGPHQETQYF.